This T cell receptor beta chain was sequenced during a study of blood T cell repertoires in COVID-19 (TCRdb year 2020). In the study overall: The collaborator samples originated in the United States, Italy and Spain and spanned the acute and convalescent phases of COVID-19. The prospective study material was composed of cDNA or gDNA derived from T cells, B-cell-depleted T cells, or PBMCs. The samples were drawn from the first 160 participants of the ongoing ImmuneRACE study and from more than 1,000 subjects provided by 6 global collaborators. A freely available public database, intended as a resource for researchers studying the immune response to SARS-CoV-2, is where the repertoires were released. The dataset comprised deeply sampled blood TCRbeta repertoires from subjects exposed to, actively infected with, or recovered from COVID-19. Where HLA class I and class II types were available, the types were taken from metadata supplied by the sample provider, not from assay-based typing. Nearly every sample came with metadata listing a de-identified subject ID, COVID-19 status, age in years and sex. Findings and caveats that apply to the study as a whole: How much clinical and demographic metadata was included differed by source and by participant, and the metadata was provided uncurated.

Counted from cysteine to phenylalanine, this CDR3 has 18 amino acids. Of the read, only the CDR3 DNA is kept; its 54 bases are in frame from base 1. TCRbeta CDR3 regions were amplified from genomic DNA using the immunoSEQ Assay, a bias-controlled multiplex PCR. Processing in the source paper ran as follows. Nucleated cell counts per sample were estimated from amplification of reference gene primers within the assay. To quantify the absolute abundance of each unique TCRbeta CDR3 rearrangement, sequence reads were collapsed and filtered. For each sample, productive Simpson clonality was calculated as the square root of Simpson's diversity index over productive rearrangements. TCRdb took this table from immuneACCESS and kept in-frame rearrangements with V and J called. Such tables lack part of the clones; where checked against another copy, unresolved V genes explain under half of the gap, and the rest is unexplained. The V and J calls and clone size were taken over from that table, and D and trimming were inferred from the DNA. This sample comprises roughly 30,000 clones, more than 80% of them detected only once. The ten largest account for under 3.5% of the sample.

Whole blood was collected in K2EDTA tubes by collaborating institutions according to the institutions' own protocols. Collaborator samples were shipped for TCRbeta analysis as frozen whole blood, isolated PBMCs, or DNA extracted from either sample type. Worth noting for this clone: Its antigen is currently not known. No base qualities exist here, and no much larger clone lies one base off it.

The chain links TRBV21-1 with TRBJ2-2; the D segment call TRBD1 is taken from the table without a DNA check. TRBV21-1 is a listed pseudogene. The receptor comes from a human donor in a cohort sampled during active COVID-19. Sequencing was performed on peripheral blood. The CDR3 reads as follows: CASSKARQGAIGTGELFF. The DNA is TGTGCCAGCAGCAAAGCTAGACAGGGGGCGATTGGCACCGGGGAGCTGTTTTTT.